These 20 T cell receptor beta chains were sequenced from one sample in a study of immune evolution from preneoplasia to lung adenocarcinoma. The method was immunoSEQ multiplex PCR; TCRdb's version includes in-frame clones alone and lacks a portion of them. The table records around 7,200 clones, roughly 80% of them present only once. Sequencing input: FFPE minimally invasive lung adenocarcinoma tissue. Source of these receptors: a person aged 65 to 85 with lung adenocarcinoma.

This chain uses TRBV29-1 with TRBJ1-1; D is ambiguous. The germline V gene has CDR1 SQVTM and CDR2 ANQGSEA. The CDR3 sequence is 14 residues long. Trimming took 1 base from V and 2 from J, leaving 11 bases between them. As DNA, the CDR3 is TGCAGCGTTGAAGGACGCCTCGCAAACACTGAAGCTTTCTTT. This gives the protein CSVEGRLANTEAFF.

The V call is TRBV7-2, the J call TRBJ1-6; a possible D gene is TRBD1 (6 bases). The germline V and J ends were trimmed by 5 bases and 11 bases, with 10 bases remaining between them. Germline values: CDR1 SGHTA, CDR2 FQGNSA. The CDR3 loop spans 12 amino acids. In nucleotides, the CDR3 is TGTGCCAGCAGCCTCACAGGGACACCCCTCCACTTT. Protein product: CASSLTGTPLHF. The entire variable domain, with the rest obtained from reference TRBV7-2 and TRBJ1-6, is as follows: GAGVSQSPSNKVTEKGKDVELRCDPISGHTALYWYRQSLGQGLEFLIYFQGNSAPDKSGLPSDRFSAERTGGSVSTLTIQRTQQEDSAVYLCASSLTGTPLHFGNGTRLTVT.

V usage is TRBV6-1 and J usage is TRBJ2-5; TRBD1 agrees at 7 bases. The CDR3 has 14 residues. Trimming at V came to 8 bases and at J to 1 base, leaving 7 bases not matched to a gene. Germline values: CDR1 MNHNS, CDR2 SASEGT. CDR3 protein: CASRPGTAQETQYF. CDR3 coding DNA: TGTGCCAGCCGACCCGGGACAGCCCAAGAGACCCAGTACTTC.

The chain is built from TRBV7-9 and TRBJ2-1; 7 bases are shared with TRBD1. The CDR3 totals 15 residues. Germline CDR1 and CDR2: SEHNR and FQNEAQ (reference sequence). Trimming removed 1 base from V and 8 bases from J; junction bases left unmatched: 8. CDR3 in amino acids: CASSLVTGVGYEQFF. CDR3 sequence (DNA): TGTGCCAGCAGCTTAGTCACAGGGGTCGGTTATGAGCAGTTCTTC.

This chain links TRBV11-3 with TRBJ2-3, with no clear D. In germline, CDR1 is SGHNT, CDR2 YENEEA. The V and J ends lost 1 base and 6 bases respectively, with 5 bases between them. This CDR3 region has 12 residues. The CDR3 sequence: CASSLVGDTQYF. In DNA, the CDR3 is TGTGCCAGCAGCTTAGTCGGGGATACGCAGTATTTT.

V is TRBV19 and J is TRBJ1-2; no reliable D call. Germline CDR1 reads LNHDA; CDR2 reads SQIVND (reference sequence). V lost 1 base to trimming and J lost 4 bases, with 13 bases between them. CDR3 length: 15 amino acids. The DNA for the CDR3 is TGTGCCAGTAGTATAGGCGGAGTCAGCGGCTATGGCTACACCTTC. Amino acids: CASSIGGVSGYGYTF.

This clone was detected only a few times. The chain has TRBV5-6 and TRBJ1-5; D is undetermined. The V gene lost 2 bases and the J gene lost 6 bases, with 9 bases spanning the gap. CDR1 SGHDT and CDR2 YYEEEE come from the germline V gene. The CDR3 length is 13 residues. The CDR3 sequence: CASSLGHGQPQHF. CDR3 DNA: TGTGCCAGCAGCTTAGGGCACGGTCAGCCCCAGCATTTT.

Here the CDR3 DNA reads TGCAGCGTTGGGGGTGTAGGTGACTATGGCTACACCTTC. It is translated as CSVGGVGDYGYTF. This chain joins TRBV29-1 and TRBJ1-2; D gene uncertain. The CDR3 contains 13 residues. Germline CDR1 is SQVTM and CDR2 is ANQGSEA. Trimming shortened V by 4 bases and J by 3 bases, and 12 bases separated the two germline ends.

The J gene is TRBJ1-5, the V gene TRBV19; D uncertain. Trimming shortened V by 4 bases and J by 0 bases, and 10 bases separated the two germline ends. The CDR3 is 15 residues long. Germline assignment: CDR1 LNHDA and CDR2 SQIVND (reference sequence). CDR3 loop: CASSRSGNSNQPQHF. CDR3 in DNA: TGTGCCAGTAGTAGATCGGGGAATAGCAATCAGCCCCAGCATTTT.

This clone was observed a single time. The CDR3 loop reads CASYGGHSSYNEQFF. The CDR3 nucleotides are TGCGCCAGCTATGGGGGGCACAGCTCCTACAATGAGCAGTTCTTC. J is TRBJ2-1 and V is TRBV5-1; D may be TRBD1 or TRBD2 (6 bases each). The germline gives CDR1 SGHRS, CDR2 YFSETQ. Trimming took off 7 bases at V and 0 bases at J, with 14 bases between the two ends. The CDR3 loop spans 15 amino acids.

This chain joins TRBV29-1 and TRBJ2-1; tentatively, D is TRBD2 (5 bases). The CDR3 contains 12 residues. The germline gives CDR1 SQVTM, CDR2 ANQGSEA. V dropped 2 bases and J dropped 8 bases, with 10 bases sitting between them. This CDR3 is CSVERTRDEQFF. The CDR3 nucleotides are TGCAGCGTTGAACGGACGAGGGATGAGCAGTTCTTC.

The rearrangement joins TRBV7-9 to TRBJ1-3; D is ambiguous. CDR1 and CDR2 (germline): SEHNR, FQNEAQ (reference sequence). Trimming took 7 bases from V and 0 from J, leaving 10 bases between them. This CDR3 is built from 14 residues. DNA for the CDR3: TGTGCCAGCAACCGTCATGACTCTGGAAACACCATATATTTT. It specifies CASNRHDSGNTIYF.

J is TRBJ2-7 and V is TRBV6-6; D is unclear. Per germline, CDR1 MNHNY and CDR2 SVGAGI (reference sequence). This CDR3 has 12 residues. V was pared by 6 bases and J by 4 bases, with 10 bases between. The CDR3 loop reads CASSLDQYEQYF. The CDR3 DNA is TGTGCCAGCAGCCTCGACCAATACGAGCAGTACTTC.

The CDR3 bases are TGTGCCAGCAGTCGTTCGGACGGTACTTTCACAGATACGCAGTATTTT. Its translation: CASSRSDGTFTDTQYF. V usage is TRBV9 and J usage is TRBJ2-3; D not resolved. Germline V gene sequence: CDR1 SGDLS, CDR2 YYNGEE. V lost 5 bases and J 2 bases, leaving 18 bases between the germline ends. CDR3 length: 16 residues.

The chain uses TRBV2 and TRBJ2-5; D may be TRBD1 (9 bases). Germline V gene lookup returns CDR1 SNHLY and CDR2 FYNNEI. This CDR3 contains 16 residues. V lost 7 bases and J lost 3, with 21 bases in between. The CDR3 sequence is CASIGGDRVEKETQYF. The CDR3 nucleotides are TGTGCCAGCATCGGGGGGGACAGGGTGGAGAAAGAGACCCAGTACTTC.

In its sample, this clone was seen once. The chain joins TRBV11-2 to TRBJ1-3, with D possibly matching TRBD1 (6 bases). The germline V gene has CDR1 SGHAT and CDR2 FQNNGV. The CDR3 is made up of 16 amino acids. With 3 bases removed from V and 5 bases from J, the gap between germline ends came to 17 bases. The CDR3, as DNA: TGTGCCAGCAGCTTCGAGGGGTACAGGGACCGAAACACCATATATTTT. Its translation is CASSFEGYRDRNTIYF.

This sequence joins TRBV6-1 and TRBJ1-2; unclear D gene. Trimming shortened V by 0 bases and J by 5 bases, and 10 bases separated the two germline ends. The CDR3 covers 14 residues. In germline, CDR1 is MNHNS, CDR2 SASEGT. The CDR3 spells CASSEAVRHYGYTF. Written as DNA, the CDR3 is TGTGCCAGCAGTGAAGCGGTCAGGCATTATGGCTACACCTTC.

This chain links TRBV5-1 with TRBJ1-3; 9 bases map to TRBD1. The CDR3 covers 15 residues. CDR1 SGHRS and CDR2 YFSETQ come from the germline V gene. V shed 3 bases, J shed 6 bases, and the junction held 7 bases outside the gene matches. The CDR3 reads CASSSTGTGINTIYF. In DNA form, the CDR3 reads TGCGCCAGCAGCTCAACCGGGACAGGGATAAACACCATATATTTT.

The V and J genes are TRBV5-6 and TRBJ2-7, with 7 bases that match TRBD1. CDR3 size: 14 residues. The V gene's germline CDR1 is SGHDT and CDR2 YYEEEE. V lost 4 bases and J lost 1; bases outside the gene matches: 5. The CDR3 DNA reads TGTGCCAGCAGCGTGACAGGGTTTTCCTACGAGCAGTACTTC. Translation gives CASSVTGFSYEQYF. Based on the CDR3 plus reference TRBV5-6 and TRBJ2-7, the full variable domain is DAGVTQSPTHLIKTRGQQVTLRCSPKSGHDTVSWYQQALGQGPQFIFQYYEEEERQRGNFPDRFSGHQFPNYSSELNVNALLLGDSALYLCASSVTGFSYEQYFGPGTRLTVT.

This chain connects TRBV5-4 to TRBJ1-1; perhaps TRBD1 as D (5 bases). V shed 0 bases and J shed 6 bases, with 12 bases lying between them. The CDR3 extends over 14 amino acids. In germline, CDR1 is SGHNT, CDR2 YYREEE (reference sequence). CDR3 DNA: TGTGCCAGCAGCTTGGCCGGCAGGGACGCTGAAGCTTTCTTT. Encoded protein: CASSLAGRDAEAFF.